This TCR beta chain was sequenced for a study of CD8 T cells in Susac syndrome. When the RNA was reverse transcribed, random hexamers were used with an input of 0.5 to 1 ug. TCRdb reprocessed the immunoSEQ multiplex PCR reads via MiXCR and lists one record per CDR3 protein. The sample yields 250,000 to 300,000 distinct CDR3 sequences, roughly 81% seen once. This CDR3 spans 14 amino acids. From germline, CDR1 is SGHRS and CDR2 YFSETQ. V was cut by 0 bases and J by 4 bases, with 11 bases left in between. This clonotype was obtained from a human donor with multiple sclerosis. The source material was CD8+ T cells from PBMCs. The gene calls are TRBV5-1 and TRBJ2-7; no clear D. CDR3 nucleotide sequence: TGCGCCAGCAGCTTGGACACCCGGAATTACGAGCAGTACTTC. This codes for CASSLDTRNYEQYF.